The T cell receptor beta chain under discussion was sequenced for a study of T-cell memory formation after mild COVID-19. A 5'RACE reaction primed in the constant segment made cDNA libraries of TCR alpha and TCR beta, and these carried sample barcodes and UMIs. One entry per CDR3 protein, called by TCRdb with MiXCR from the 5' RACE reads. The table shows around 200,000 distinct CDR3 sequences, with over 9.5% occurring only once. Of note for this clonotype: The antigen remains undetermined.

The CDR3 is made up of 15 amino acids. Unmatched junction bases numbered 6, after V lost 3 bases and J lost 4 bases. Study findings and constraints: Pre-infection memory showed some responding clones, and this suggested that cross-reactive memory joined. Day 15 to 85 contracting clones showed balanced CD4/CD8; day 15 to 37 expanders favored CD4+.

The chain is built from TRBV12-3 or TRBV12-4 and TRBJ2-3; 8 bases agree with TRBD2. Source material: PBMCs or a T cell subset sorted from them (not recorded which). The TCR originated in a man younger than 35 who had mild COVID-19 (a few samples of this study predate the infection). Cell type and time point are not known. Written as DNA, the CDR3 is TGTGCCAGCAGTTTGCGACGGGGGGGGTCAGATACGCAGTATTTT. Encoded protein: CASSLRRGGSDTQYF.